The 7 T cell receptor beta chains given below trace back to one sample, sequenced in a study of T cells expressing NK-cell markers. TCRdb re-called the 5' RACE reads and catalogs CDR3 proteins one per entry, DNA excluded. Its table records 150,000 to 200,000 distinct CDR3 sequences. Sequenced input: blood T cells: a sorted CD56 or NKG2C T cell subset, CD4+ or CD8+ T cells, or bulk PBMC T cells (not recorded which). The receptors stem from a woman aged 18 to 75 in good health.

The V gene is TRBV6-5, the J gene TRBJ1-1; TCRdb reports TRBD1, a call that lacks DNA to check it against. The CDR3 loop spans 12 amino acids. Germline CDR1 is MNHEY and CDR2 is SVGAGI. CDR3 protein: CASSRDRDKAFF.

This chain uses TRBV3-1 with TRBJ1-6. Germline values: CDR1 LGHDT, CDR2 YNNKEL (reference sequence). CDR3 length: 13 residues. This CDR3 reads CASSDTSNSPLHF.

CDR3 sequence reads: CASSPPSMGTEAFF. This chain joins TRBV7-8 and TRBJ1-1; the TCRdb D gene call, TRBD1, has no DNA to confirm it. Germline assignment: CDR1 SGHVS and CDR2 FQNEAQ. This CDR3 spans 14 amino acids.

The chain recombines TRBV6-2 or TRBV6-3 with TRBJ2-1; TCRdb's D call of TRBD1 is untestable without DNA. CDR1 and CDR2 from the germline V gene are MNHEY and SVGEGT. This CDR3 has 14 residues. The chain's CDR3 is CASRAGVSYNEQFF.

This chain links TRBV30 with TRBJ2-1. From germline, CDR1 is GTSNPN and CDR2 SVGIG (reference sequence). The CDR3 covers 13 residues. The CDR3 here is CAWGGRPYNEQFF.

The rearrangement uses TRBV5-1 and TRBJ2-2. This CDR3 is 15 amino acids long. Germline CDR1 is SGHRS and CDR2 is YFSETQ. This chain's CDR3 is CASSLDPTGTGELFF.

The chain carries TRBV5-1 and TRBJ2-7. CDR1 and CDR2 (germline): SGHRS, YFSETQ. The CDR3 contains 13 residues. CDR3 in amino acids: CASSLARESGQYF.